The 17 T cell receptor beta chains in this list originate from one sample, sequenced in a study of shared clonotypes between healthy human individuals (dated by TCRdb to 2020 to 2022). To prepare the library, the immunoSEQ multiplex PCR assay was applied. Entries here come from immuneACCESS through TCRdb and include only in-frame sequences with V and J called. Some clones fail to appear in such tables; in the studies checked, an unresolved V gene covers under half of the shortfall, and the cause of the remainder is unknown. In this sample the table shows 1 million to 1.3 million clones, approximately 78% of which occur a single time. The ten most abundant clones make up 0.6% to 0.7% of the sample. What was sequenced was memory CD4+ T cells from PBMCs. The meaning of the sample's cell subset or site label: CD45RA-negative fraction. Receptor source: a man aged 18 to 29 in good health. Some clones in this sample may be carry-over from other donors' samples.

As regards this clone: This specimen includes other DNA sequences encoding the same CDR3. The chain links TRBV28 to TRBJ1-4, with D uncertain. The V gene's germline CDR1 is MDHEN and CDR2 SYDVKM. The CDR3 covers 11 residues. V lost 7 bases and J lost 4, with 4 bases in between. CDR3 sequence reads: CASISNEKLFF. CDR3 in DNA: TGTGCCAGCATAAGTAATGAAAAACTGTTTTTT. The whole variable domain, filled in from reference TRBV28 and TRBJ1-4, reads DVKVTQSSRYLVKRTGEKVFLECVQDMDHENMFWYRQDPGLGLRLIYFSYDVKMKEKGDIPEGYSVSREKKERFSLILESASTNQTSMYLCASISNEKLFFGSGTQLSVL.

V and J are TRBV20-1 and TRBJ1-5; no reliable D call. The CDR3 covers 11 residues. V shed 1 base and J shed 7 bases, with 5 bases lying between them. Germline CDR1 DFQATT, CDR2 SNEGSKA (reference sequence). The chain's CDR3 is CSARGKQPQHF. Here the CDR3 DNA reads TGCAGTGCTAGAGGAAAACAGCCCCAGCATTTT.

The genes are TRBV11-1 and TRBJ2-7; 7 positions match TRBD2. The junction had 0 bases not matched to a gene; V was cut back by 1 base and J by 3 bases. Germline values: CDR1 SGHAT, CDR2 FQDESV (reference sequence). This CDR3 region has 13 residues. Here the CDR3 reads CASSLGGGYEQYF. CDR3 in DNA: TGTGCCAGCAGCTTAGGGGGGGGCTACGAGCAGTACTTC.

The chain recombines TRBV5-1 with TRBJ1-4; D is ambiguous. V lost 4 bases and J lost 3, with 13 bases in between. Germline CDR1 reads SGHRS; CDR2 reads YFSETQ. This CDR3 contains 15 residues. CDR3 in amino acids: CASSLEHESNEKLFF. As DNA, the CDR3 is TGCGCCAGCAGCCTAGAACACGAATCTAATGAAAAACTGTTTTTT.

The chain employs TRBV7-3 and TRBJ2-3; TRBD1 matches at 12 bases. The CDR3 is 16 amino acids. The V gene's germline CDR1 is SGHTA and CDR2 FQGTGA. V lost 5 bases and J lost 2; bases outside the gene matches: 5. This CDR3 reads CASSLGTGGSTDTQYF. The CDR3 DNA is TGTGCCAGCAGCCTCGGGACAGGGGGCTCCACAGATACGCAGTATTTT.

This clone has a single count. The chain employs TRBV11-2 and TRBJ2-3; D remains ambiguous. Germline V gene data show CDR1 as SGHAT and CDR2 as FQNNGV. Trimming took off 0 bases at V and 2 bases at J, with 9 bases between the two ends. The CDR3 totals 15 residues. CDR3 DNA sequence: TGTGCCAGCAGCTTAGATGAGCTCGTCACAGATACGCAGTATTTT. Translating gives CASSLDELVTDTQYF.

This clone has just a few counts. V usage is TRBV11-2 and J usage is TRBJ1-1; unclear D gene. The V gene's germline CDR1 is SGHAT and CDR2 FQNNGV. CDR3 length: 16 amino acids. V gave up 6 bases and J gave up 3 bases, with 20 bases separating them. The DNA of the CDR3 is TGTGCCAGCAGTTTGGGCTTCTCGTCACAAGACACTGAAGCTTTCTTT. This translates into CASSLGFSSQDTEAFF.

In regard to this clone: Given a far larger clone just one base away, this is likely a sequencing read error. The chain recombines TRBV30 with TRBJ1-2, with 7 nucleotides matching TRBD1. The V segment lost 2 bases and the J segment 13 bases; nucleotides outside the gene matches: 10. There are 12 residues in the CDR3. Germline lookup yields CDR1 GTSNPN and CDR2 SVGIG (reference sequence). CDR3 protein: CAWSPRQGGCTF. The CDR3 DNA follows: TGTGCCTGGAGTCCGAGACAGGGAGGTTGCACCTTC. The whole variable domain, remainder taken from reference TRBV30 and TRBJ1-2, is SQTIHQWPATLVQPVGSPLSLECTVEGTSNPNLYWYRQAAGRGLQLLFYSVGIGQISSEVPQNLSASRPQDRQFILSSKKLLLSDSGFYLCAWSPRQGGCTFGSGTRLTVV.

A note on this clone: Its ends do not fully match the called genes, so a read error is possible. At the DNA level, this CDR3 is encoded by other sequences in the same sample as well. The chain has TRBV5-1 and TRBJ2-7; maybe TRBD1 (6 bases). The germline V gene encodes CDR1 SGHRS and CDR2 YFSETQ. This CDR3 region has 13 residues. The CDR3 nucleotides read TGCGCCAGTAGCTTGGCACAGGGCGACGAGCAGTACTTC. It specifies CASSLAQGDEQYF.

The rearrangement uses TRBV11-2 and TRBJ2-5; unclear D gene. The germline CDR1 and CDR2 sequences are SGHAT and FQNNGV. The CDR3 has 15 residues. V was cut by 4 bases and J by 0 bases, with 12 bases left in between. The CDR3 coding sequence is TGTGCCAGCAGCTCCCCCCTGGGGTACCAAGAGACCCAGTACTTC. Translated: CASSSPLGYQETQYF.

The chain joins TRBV6-6 to TRBJ2-6; D is unclear. The germline V gene has CDR1 MNHNY and CDR2 SVGAGI (reference sequence). V was cut by 6 bases and J by 0 bases, with 9 bases left in between. The CDR3 is made up of 15 amino acids. The chain's CDR3 is CASRPVGSGANVLTF. CDR3 nucleotides: TGTGCCAGCAGGCCGGTGGGCTCTGGGGCCAACGTCCTGACTTTC.

V usage is TRBV19 and J usage is TRBJ1-1; unclear D gene. This CDR3 contains 11 residues. Germline lookup yields CDR1 LNHDA and CDR2 SQIVND (reference sequence). V lost 9 bases to trimming and J lost 10 bases, with 15 bases between them. The CDR3 nucleotides are TGTGCCAGCTTTAAGGGTTATGGAGCTTTCTTT. Translation gives CASFKGYGAFF. Variable domain in full (rest from reference TRBV19 and TRBJ1-1): DGGITQSPKYLFRKEGQNVTLSCEQNLNHDAMYWYRQDPGQGLRLIYYSQIVNDFQKGDIAEGYSVSREKKESFPLTVTSAQKNPTAFYLCASFKGYGAFFGQGTRLTVV.

Here the CDR3 reads CASSLELPPGTQYF. As DNA, the CDR3 is TGTGCCAGCAGCTTAGAACTGCCACCCGGTACGCAGTATTTT. The genes are TRBV7-2 and TRBJ2-3; D not certain. The CDR3 runs to 14 residues. Germline V gene sequence: CDR1 SGHTA, CDR2 FQGNSA. Trimming pared 1 base from V and 8 bases from J, leaving 13 bases between. The full variable domain, in which reference TRBV7-2 and TRBJ2-3 provide the parts outside the CDR3, is GAGVSQSPSNKVTEKGKDVELRCDPISGHTALYWYRQSLGQGLEFLIYFQGNSAPDKSGLPSDRFSAERTGGSVSTLTIQRTQQEDSAVYLCASSLELPPGTQYFGPGTRLTVL.

The chain uses TRBV28 and TRBJ2-7; D ambiguous. Trimming stripped 2 bases from V and 3 bases from J, with 11 bases between. The CDR3 contains 14 residues. The V gene's germline CDR1 is MDHEN and CDR2 SYDVKM. This CDR3 reads CASSLGPQYYEQYF. CDR3 DNA: TGTGCCAGCAGTTTAGGCCCCCAATACTACGAGCAGTACTTC.

This rearrangement joins TRBV7-7 to TRBJ1-5, with D hard to call. With 5 bases removed from V and 5 bases from J, the gap between germline ends came to 10 bases. This CDR3 contains 13 residues. The germline CDR1 and CDR2 sequences are SSHAT and FNYEAQ (reference sequence). The CDR3 reads CASSQGADQPQHF. DNA for the CDR3: TGTGCCAGCAGCCAAGGAGCAGATCAGCCCCAGCATTTT.

The chain links TRBV6-1 to TRBJ2-7, with 11 bases matching TRBD1. CDR1 and CDR2 (germline): MNHNS, SASEGT. V dropped 2 bases and J dropped 2; count of bases not matched to a gene: 2. This CDR3 has 15 amino acids. This CDR3 is CASSEMDRGPYEQYF. The CDR3 region has the DNA TGTGCCAGCAGTGAAATGGACAGGGGGCCCTACGAGCAGTACTTC.

The V call is TRBV18, the J call TRBJ2-3; D is perhaps TRBD2 (5 bases). Trimming removed 6 bases from V and 4 bases from J, with 11 bases in between. The CDR3 spans 13 residues. Germline V lookup: CDR1 KGHSH, CDR2 LQKENI. CDR3 sequence reads: CASSRLAADTQYF. CDR3 DNA: TGTGCCAGCTCGCGGCTAGCAGCAGATACGCAGTATTTT.